This TCR beta chain was documented in a study of cytomegalovirus exposure and HLA in healthy donors. Comments on this clone: Its specificity is not known.

60 Vbeta and 13 Jbeta primers were used in PCR. Using immunoSEQ multiplex PCR, the repertoire was profiled, and TCRdb retains in-frame clones only, with some absent. The sample shows 100,000 to 150,000 clones, about 80% of them seen only once. General study results and limits: Later analysis placed DRB1 highest and HLA-C lowest in TCR association rates, which differed by HLA locus.

The origin of this receptor is a girl aged 2 to 9 in good health and CMV-seronegative. The sequenced sample was PBMCs.

Here the CDR3 reads CASSLEVDGSGGARETQYF. The CDR3 bases are TGTGCCAGCAGCTTAGAGGTTGATGGGAGCGGGGGGGCCCGAGAGACCCAGTACTTC. This chain links TRBV7-9 with TRBJ2-5, with 10 positions matching TRBD2. Looked up from germline, CDR1 is SEHNR and CDR2 is FQNEAQ (reference sequence). The CDR3 spans 19 residues. J was trimmed by 4 bases and V by 1 base; bases with no gene match: 15. The full variable domain, its missing parts supplied by reference TRBV7-9 and TRBJ2-5, is DTGVSQNPRHKITKRGQNVTFRCDPISEHNRLYWYRQTLGQGPEFLTYFQNEAQLEKSRLLSDRFSAERPKGSFSTLEIQRTEQGDSAMYLCASSLEVDGSGGARETQYFGPGTRLLVL.